One sample yielded the 4 T cell receptor beta chains listed below, sequenced in a study of blood T cell repertoires in COVID-19. Data came from immunoSEQ multiplex PCR; TCRdb stores just in-frame clones and leaves some out. Of about 130,000 clones in the sample, roughly 83% were seen once. Material: peripheral blood. The receptor source for this set is a woman in her seventies with COVID-19, enrolled during active disease.

V gene TRBV27 combines with J gene TRBJ1-2; maybe TRBD1 (5 bases). V was pared by 5 bases and J by 0 bases, with 10 bases between. CDR3 length: 14 amino acids. Germline CDR1 is MNHEY and CDR2 is SMNVEV (reference sequence). The CDR3, as DNA: TGTGCCAGCAGTCCCGGGGGGACTAACTATGGCTACACCTTC. This translates into CASSPGGTNYGYTF.

J is TRBJ2-1 and V is TRBV7-9, with a tentative D call TRBD1 (5 bases). The ends were cut back, 10 bases at V and 8 bases at J, with 18 bases in the middle. The CDR3 has 13 amino acids. The germline gives CDR1 SEHNR, CDR2 FQNEAQ (reference sequence). The CDR3: CATDSTGGYEQFF. CDR3 DNA: TGTGCCACCGATTCAACAGGCGGTTATGAGCAGTTCTTC.

The chain links TRBV7-3 to TRBJ2-3; TRBD2 is a possible D gene (6 bases). CDR1 and CDR2 (germline): SGHTA, FQGTGA. V was shortened by 5 bases and J by 6 bases, with 12 bases between the two germline ends. There are 13 residues in the CDR3. This CDR3 reads CASSPGGSDTQYF. The CDR3 region has the DNA TGTGCCAGCAGCCCTGGGGGGTCCGATACGCAGTATTTT.

This clone was observed a handful of times. This sequence joins TRBV7-9 and TRBJ1-2, with TRBD1 matching over 7 bases. CDR3 length equals 19 residues. Germline CDR1 SEHNR, CDR2 FQNEAQ (reference sequence). V gave up 5 bases and J gave up 0 bases; unmatched junction bases: 18. The DNA of the CDR3 is TGTGCCAGCAGCCCATCGGGGCTGAGGGACAGCACACCTAACTATGGCTACACCTTC. As protein: CASSPSGLRDSTPNYGYTF.